This T cell receptor beta chain came from a study of blood T cell repertoires in COVID-19. Source study methods: It was from reference gene primer amplification that nucleated cell counts were estimated. The method was immunoSEQ multiplex PCR; TCRdb's version includes in-frame clones alone and lacks a portion of them. V, J and clone size were drawn from that table, and D and trimming were deduced from the DNA. The sample yields over 30,000 clones, 75% to 90% seen once. Germline V lookup: CDR1 SGDLS, CDR2 YYNGEE. This CDR3 region has 17 residues. The J segment lost 0 bases and the V segment lost 3 bases, leaving 9 bases of the junction unmatched.

Sequencing was done on a sample of peripheral blood. J is TRBJ1-1 and V is TRBV9, with 9 bases aligning to TRBD1. The receptor's source is a man aged 65 to 85 with acute or convalescent COVID-19. In nucleotides, the CDR3 is TGTGCCAGCAGCGCCGGACAGGGGCCCCCTATGAACACTGAAGCTTTCTTT. Its translation: CASSAGQGPPMNTEAFF.